These 18 T cell receptor beta chains came from one sample sequenced in a study of shared clonotypes between healthy human individuals (dated by TCRdb to the early 2020s). The library was prepared using the immunoSEQ multiplex PCR assay. TCRdb limited this immuneACCESS table to in-frame rearrangements with V and J called. A share of clones is missing; checked studies link under half to unresolved V genes, and the rest is unexplained. The sample has approximately 470,000 clones on record, more than 75% of them singletons. More than 10% of the sample rests with the top ten. Sequenced input: PBMCs. The receptors were gathered from a woman aged 40 to 50 in good health. Some clones in this sample may be carry-over from other donors' samples.

This clone was picked up a small number of times. A much larger clone differs by one base, so this may be a read error. This sample also contains other DNA sequences that code for the same CDR3. The chain combines TRBV5-4 with TRBJ1-1; D is ambiguous. Germline-derived CDR1 and CDR2 are SGHNT and YYREEE (reference sequence). The CDR3 covers 12 residues. V gave up 0 bases and J gave up 3 bases, with 3 bases separating them. The CDR3 sequence: CASSLADTEAFF. CDR3 DNA sequence: TGTGCCAGCAGCTTGGCAGACACTGAAGCTTTCTTT. Complete variable domain (other parts from reference TRBV5-4 and TRBJ1-1): ETGVTQSPTHLIKTRGQQVTLRCSSQSGHNTVSWYQQALGQGPQFIFQYYREEENGRGNFPPRFSGLQFPNYSSELNVNALELDDSALYLCASSLADTEAFFGQGTRLTVV.

This clone was seen once. The chain couples TRBV10-3 to TRBJ1-2; D unclear. The CDR3 length is 14 residues. V was shortened by 0 bases and J by 6 bases, with 11 bases between the two germline ends. The germline gives CDR1 ENHRY, CDR2 SYGVKD. CDR3 DNA: TGTGCCATCAGTGAGTCGCCCGACAACCATGGCTACACCTTC. Translated: CAISESPDNHGYTF.

The chain combines TRBV27 with TRBJ1-2, with a possible D match to TRBD1 (5 bases). V was clipped by 0 bases and J by 7 bases, with 21 bases between them. Germline values: CDR1 MNHEY, CDR2 SMNVEV (reference sequence). The CDR3 spans 17 residues. CDR3 sequence reads: CASSLSLLAGHGFGYTF. The CDR3 nucleotides read TGTGCCAGCAGTTTATCGTTATTAGCAGGGCATGGTTTTGGCTACACCTTC.

This clone has a single count. The chain couples TRBV19 to TRBJ2-2; D might be TRBD2 (7 bases). The germline gives CDR1 LNHDA, CDR2 SQIVND (reference sequence). The CDR3 totals 18 residues. With 7 bases removed from V and 3 bases from J, the gap between germline ends came to 24 bases. Here the CDR3 DNA reads TGTGCCAGTATGAGCAGGCGTGGAAGGGGGGGCGACACCGGGGAGCTGTTTTTT. Translating it yields CASMSRRGRGGDTGELFF. Variable domain in full (rest from reference TRBV19 and TRBJ2-2): DGGITQSPKYLFRKEGQNVTLSCEQNLNHDAMYWYRQDPGQGLRLIYYSQIVNDFQKGDIAEGYSVSREKKESFPLTVTSAQKNPTAFYLCASMSRRGRGGDTGELFFGEGSRLTVL.

The rearrangement uses TRBV10-3 and TRBJ1-2; D gene ambiguous. The CDR3 covers 16 residues. V was pared by 0 bases and J by 2 bases, with 13 bases between. Germline loops: CDR1 ENHRY, CDR2 SYGVKD. The CDR3 region is CAISESFGGLNYGYTF. Written as DNA, the CDR3 is TGTGCCATCAGTGAGTCGTTTGGCGGATTAAACTATGGCTACACCTTC.

CDR3 nucleotide sequence: TGTGCCAGCAGCTTATTGAGTGTACAAGAGACCCAGTACTTC. Translated: CASSLLSVQETQYF. This chain connects TRBV7-2 to TRBJ2-5; D is uncertain. The CDR3 covers 14 residues. V was trimmed by 2 bases and J by 2 bases, leaving 9 bases between them. The germline CDR1 and CDR2 sequences are SGHTA and FQGNSA. The full variable domain, its missing parts supplied by reference TRBV7-2 and TRBJ2-5, is GAGVSQSPSNKVTEKGKDVELRCDPISGHTALYWYRQSLGQGLEFLIYFQGNSAPDKSGLPSDRFSAERTGGSVSTLTIQRTQQEDSAVYLCASSLLSVQETQYFGPGTRLLVL.

This chain connects TRBV7-6 to TRBJ1-2; 10 nucleotides match TRBD1. There are 17 residues in the CDR3. Germline CDR1 and CDR2: SGHVS and FNYEAQ. V lost 1 base, J lost 3 bases, and 8 bases stayed unmatched. CDR3 in amino acids: CASSLGDRGPEDYGYTF. For the CDR3, the DNA is TGTGCCAGCAGCTTAGGGGACAGGGGTCCCGAAGACTATGGCTACACCTTC.

Comments on this clone: Other nucleotide sequences from this sample produce the same CDR3. The genes are TRBV28 and TRBJ2-5, with a tentative D call TRBD1 (6 bases). Trimming removed 3 bases at V and 2 bases at J, with 10 bases between. Germline loops: CDR1 MDHEN, CDR2 SYDVKM. The CDR3 runs 14 residues. The CDR3 DNA sequence: TGTGCCAGCAGTTTGTGGCAGGGGCAAGAGACCCAGTACTTC. Translation gives CASSLWQGQETQYF.

The V gene is TRBV4-2, the J gene TRBJ2-7; D not certain. CDR3 length: 14 amino acids. Between the trimmed V and J ends, which lost 5 bases and 0 bases, there was a span of 11 bases. From germline, CDR1 is LGHNA and CDR2 YNFKEQ. The CDR3 loop reads CASSKTRSSYEQYF. CDR3 sequence (DNA): TGTGCCAGCAGCAAGACCAGGAGCTCCTACGAGCAGTACTTC.

This sequence joins TRBV7-9 and TRBJ2-3; weak D call: TRBD1 (6 bases). Germline lookup yields CDR1 SEHNR and CDR2 FQNEAQ (reference sequence). V dropped 1 base and J dropped 0 bases, with 8 bases sitting between them. There are 15 residues in the CDR3. CDR3 sequence: CASSLGDTSTDTQYF. For the CDR3, the DNA is TGTGCCAGCAGCTTAGGGGACACTAGCACAGATACGCAGTATTTT.

The chain combines TRBV19 with TRBJ2-3; 8 bases are a match to TRBD2. CDR1 LNHDA and CDR2 SQIVND come from the germline V gene (reference sequence). This CDR3 is 13 amino acids long. V gave up 8 bases and J gave up 6 bases; unmatched junction bases: 7. CDR3 in amino acids: CASAKRERDTQYF. CDR3 DNA: TGTGCCAGTGCAAAGCGGGAGCGGGATACGCAGTATTTT. The complete variable domain, with remaining parts taken from reference TRBV19 and TRBJ2-3, reads DGGITQSPKYLFRKEGQNVTLSCEQNLNHDAMYWYRQDPGQGLRLIYYSQIVNDFQKGDIAEGYSVSREKKESFPLTVTSAQKNPTAFYLCASAKRERDTQYFGPGTRLTVL.

The rearrangement joins TRBV5-4 to TRBJ2-3; D remains ambiguous. The CDR3 sequence is 17 residues long. The V gene lost 2 bases and the J gene lost 2 bases, with 18 bases spanning the gap. Germline values: CDR1 SGHNT, CDR2 YYREEE (reference sequence). CDR3: CASSFYFWGNYTDTQYF. The CDR3 nucleotides read TGTGCCAGCAGCTTTTATTTCTGGGGAAACTACACAGATACGCAGTATTTT. The full variable domain, in which reference TRBV5-4 and TRBJ2-3 provide the parts outside the CDR3, is ETGVTQSPTHLIKTRGQQVTLRCSSQSGHNTVSWYQQALGQGPQFIFQYYREEENGRGNFPPRFSGLQFPNYSSELNVNALELDDSALYLCASSFYFWGNYTDTQYFGPGTRLTVL.

The sample holds a few counts of this clone. Other nucleotide sequences in the sample specify the same CDR3. The V and J genes are TRBV20-1 and TRBJ2-7, with unresolved D. Germline CDR1 is DFQATT and CDR2 is SNEGSKA (reference sequence). V shed 7 bases and J shed 0 bases, with 7 bases lying between them. This CDR3 region has 11 residues. The CDR3 bases are TGCAGTGTCCGCGGCTCCTACGAGCAGTACTTC. This sequence encodes CSVRGSYEQYF.

This clone was picked up one time. The chain combines TRBV11-2 with TRBJ1-2; D possibly corresponds to TRBD1 (5 bases). The V and J ends lost 2 bases and 7 bases respectively, with 8 bases between them. The germline V gene has CDR1 SGHAT and CDR2 FQNNGV. This CDR3 comprises 12 residues. The CDR3 coding sequence is TGTGCCAGCAGCTTATCGGGGCTTGGCTACACCTTC. Translating it yields CASSLSGLGYTF.

The chain uses TRBV28 and TRBJ2-1, with a weak D call TRBD2 (5 bases). Germline lookup yields CDR1 MDHEN and CDR2 SYDVKM. The CDR3 spans 14 residues. Trimming pared 7 bases from V and 4 bases from J, leaving 14 bases between. Here the CDR3 DNA reads TGTGCCAGCACCTCATCGGGGAGATACAATGAGCAGTTCTTC. Its protein product is CASTSSGRYNEQFF. Filled out from reference TRBV28 and TRBJ2-1, the complete variable domain reads DVKVTQSSRYLVKRTGEKVFLECVQDMDHENMFWYRQDPGLGLRLIYFSYDVKMKEKGDIPEGYSVSREKKERFSLILESASTNQTSMYLCASTSSGRYNEQFFGPGTRLTVL.

CDR3 sequence (DNA): TGTGCCAGCAGGGGGAGCGGGGCAGAAGCTTTCTTT. Translated, it gives CASRGSGAEAFF. The chain carries TRBV28 and TRBJ1-1, with a possible D match to TRBD1 (5 bases). The CDR3 spans 12 residues. The V end lost 6 bases, the J end lost 8 bases, and 13 bases lay between the germline ends. Per the germline V gene, CDR1 is MDHEN and CDR2 is SYDVKM.

About this clone itself: A far larger clone is just one base off, so this is likely a read error. The CDR3 ends on some other residue instead of the conserved phenylalanine or tryptophan, so this is likely a read error. The V and J genes are TRBV5-1 and TRBJ2-7, with 8 bases that match TRBD1. CDR1 is SGHRS, CDR2 YFSETQ, per germline. This CDR3 spans 15 amino acids. J lost 6 bases, V lost 0 bases, and 8 bases had no gene match. CDR3 in amino acids: CASSLAGTGGGEQYL. CDR3 DNA sequence: TGCGCCAGCAGCTTGGCCGGGACAGGAGGGGGCGAGCAGTACCTC.

The chain has TRBV5-1 and TRBJ2-1; 14 nucleotides align to TRBD2. The CDR3 contains 18 residues. V lost 4 bases and J lost 0; bases outside the gene matches: 6. The V gene's germline CDR1 is SGHRS and CDR2 YFSETQ. The DNA for the CDR3 is TGCGCCAGCAGCGCACTGACTAGCGGGAGGGCCTCCTACAATGAGCAGTTCTTC. Encoded protein: CASSALTSGRASYNEQFF.